This TCR beta chain derives from a study of molecular identifiers for immune sequencing clone quantification. Findings and caveats of the study: In CMV-specific effectors, clones above 20 copies held over 98% of molecules; naive, under 1%.

The CDR3 consists of 13 residues. Trimming at V came to 6 bases and at J to 0 bases, leaving 1 base not matched to a gene. The germline gives CDR1 SEHNR, CDR2 FQNEAQ (reference sequence). The sample holds many counts of this clonotype. The antigen is unknown. One entry per CDR3 protein results from TCRdb running MiXCR on the PCR reads. The sample lists around 470,000 distinct CDR3 sequences; about a quarter were seen once. The chain carries TRBV7-9 and TRBJ1-1; 7 bases are a match to TRBD1. This receptor was identified in a human donor in good health. Some libraries in this study had Jurkat cell RNA spiked in. The specimen was naive CD8+ T cells from blood, with Jurkat cell RNA spiked in. Regarding subset: FACS-sorted CD8+CD4-CCR7+CD45RA+ naive T cells. CDR3 in amino acids: CASRDRMNTEAFF. As DNA, the CDR3 is TGTGCCAGCAGGGACAGGATGAACACTGAAGCTTTCTTT.